This TCR beta chain appears in the sequencing data of a study of CD8 T cells in ankylosing spondylitis. Study findings and constraints: Reportedly, disease-linked clones are significantly enriched in ankylosing spondylitis patients' matched synovial fluid. A TCR beta motif of roughly eight highly homologous variants appeared characteristic of ankylosing spondylitis blood. Disease-linked clones displayed a CD8+ phenotype and appeared relatively rarely in peripheral blood.

Regarding this clonotype: Its antigen is unknown.

Making use of molecular barcodes, quantitative 5'-RACE generated TCR beta libraries. TCRdb reprocessed the 5' RACE reads with MiXCR, giving one entry per CDR3 protein. This table holds fewer than 400,000 distinct CDR3 sequences, approximately 20% found once. The V end was cut by 6 bases, the J end by 1 base, with 12 bases between. CDR1 is SGHDN, CDR2 FVKESK, per germline. The CDR3 is 14 residues long. What was sequenced was blood, either unsorted or a sorted T cell fraction (not recorded which). This receptor was obtained from a male donor with ankylosing spondylitis. V usage is TRBV14 and J usage is TRBJ2-5, with unresolved D. CDR3 nucleotides: TGTGCCAGCAGTGAAGGACGCACCCAAGAGACCCAGTACTTC. Encoded protein: CASSEGRTQETQYF.